This T cell receptor beta chain was identified in a study of blood T cell repertoires in COVID-19. On the study more broadly: Collection of acute and convalescent COVID-19 samples took place in the United States, Italy and Spain. The cDNA or gDNA used as material had been derived from T cells, B-cell-depleted T cells, or PBMCs.

This CDR3 spans 18 amino acids. CDR1 and CDR2 (germline): LGHNA, YSLEER. J gave up 1 base and V 1 base, and 6 bases lay outside the gene matches. Original processing methods: Amplified reference gene primers provided the basis for estimating nucleated cell counts. Clones were read by immunoSEQ multiplex PCR, and TCRdb kept only the in-frame ones, dropping some. D and trimming come from the DNA, and the V and J calls and clone size come from that table. The sample lists under 200,000 clones, 87% occurring once. The gene calls are TRBV4-3 and TRBJ2-6; TRBD1 aligns across 8 bases. The sequenced sample was peripheral blood. The origin of this receptor is a man aged 18 to 30 with active or convalescent COVID-19. The DNA for the CDR3 is TGCGCCAGCAGCCAAGTTGATCAGGGGGCGTCTGGGGCCAACGTCCTGACTTTC. The encoded protein is CASSQVDQGASGANVLTF.